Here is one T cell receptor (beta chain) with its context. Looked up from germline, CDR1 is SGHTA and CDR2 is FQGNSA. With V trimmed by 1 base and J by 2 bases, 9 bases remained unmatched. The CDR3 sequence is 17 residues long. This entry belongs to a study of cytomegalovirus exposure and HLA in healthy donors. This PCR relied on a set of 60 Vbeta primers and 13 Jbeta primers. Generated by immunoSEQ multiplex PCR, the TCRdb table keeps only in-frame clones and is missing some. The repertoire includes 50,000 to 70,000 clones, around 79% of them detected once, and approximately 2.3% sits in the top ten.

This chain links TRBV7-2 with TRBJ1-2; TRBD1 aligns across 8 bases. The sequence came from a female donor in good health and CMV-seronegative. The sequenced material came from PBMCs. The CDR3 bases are TGTGCCAGCAGCTTAGGGGAGGCAGGGGGCAAAAACTATGGCTACACCTTC. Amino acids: CASSLGEAGGKNYGYTF.